The 3 T cell receptor beta chains in this list originate from one sample, sequenced in a study of T cell changes during pregnancy in multiple sclerosis. Assay: immunoSEQ multiplex PCR; the TCRdb copy retains only in-frame clones and omits some. The repertoire holds some 99,000 clones, with roughly nine tenths as singletons. Sequenced material: peripheral blood, taken after pregnancy. These receptors came from a female donor in good health, enrolled as a control in a pregnancy study.

This chain joins TRBV27 and TRBJ2-7; D gene uncertain. Germline CDR1 MNHEY, CDR2 SMNVEV (reference sequence). V was clipped by 0 bases and J by 3 bases, with 9 bases between them. The CDR3 is 14 residues long. CDR3 in DNA: TGTGCCAGCAGTTTATCGATACGGAGCTACGAGCAGTACTTC. This codes for CASSLSIRSYEQYF.

The chain combines TRBV7-6 with TRBJ2-2, with D hard to call. The CDR3 consists of 15 residues. Between the trimmed V and J ends, which lost 1 base and 5 bases, there was a span of 11 bases. Germline CDR1 and CDR2: SGHVS and FNYEAQ. The CDR3 sequence is CASSLGSGWTGELFF. In nucleotides, the CDR3 is TGTGCCAGCAGCTTAGGTTCCGGGTGGACCGGGGAGCTGTTTTTT.

The chain joins TRBV5-4 to TRBJ2-1, with 11 bases that match TRBD2. Trimming cost V 5 bases and J 8 bases; bases outside gene matches: 9. The CDR3 has 15 residues. Germline lookup yields CDR1 SGHNT and CDR2 YYREEE (reference sequence). This chain's CDR3 is CASRPTSGSEYEQFF. CDR3 nucleotide sequence: TGTGCCAGCAGACCCACTAGCGGGAGTGAGTATGAGCAGTTCTTC.